The 20 T cell receptor beta chains in this list originate from one sample, sequenced in a study of shared clonotypes between healthy human individuals. Profiling relied on immunoSEQ multiplex PCR, and the TCRdb table lists in-frame clones only, not all of them. The sample has roughly 2 million clones, 90% to 97% seen once. Sequencing was carried out using naive CD4+ T cells sorted from blood. Subset specified: CD45RA+ positively selected. Source of these receptors: a man aged 18 to 35 in good health.

The chain combines TRBV4-3 with TRBJ2-3; possible D gene TRBD1, 6 bases. Germline V lookup: CDR1 LGHNA, CDR2 YSLEER. This CDR3 region has 14 residues. The V gene lost 2 bases and the J gene lost 2 bases, with 8 bases spanning the gap. The CDR3 region is CASSQQGTTDTQYF. The DNA for the CDR3 is TGCGCCAGCAGCCAACAGGGGACCACAGATACGCAGTATTTT.

In this sample, this clone turned up once. The J gene is TRBJ1-4, the V gene TRBV10-3; the D is unclear. Trimming pared 10 bases from V and 8 bases from J, leaving 20 bases between. CDR1 and CDR2 (germline): ENHRY, SYGVKD. CDR3 size: 14 residues. The CDR3 bases are TGTGCCACATCCCCAGGACCGACGGGGGAAAAACTGTTTTTT. It translates to CATSPGPTGEKLFF.

V is TRBV5-4 and J is TRBJ2-5, with 8 bases that match TRBD1. With V trimmed by 6 bases and J by 1 base, 5 bases remained unmatched. CDR1 is SGHNT and CDR2 is YYREEE in the germline V gene (reference sequence). The CDR3 is 14 residues long. The CDR3 coding sequence is TGTGCCAGCACCCATGGACAGGGCCAAGAGACCCAGTACTTC. It is translated as CASTHGQGQETQYF.

The V gene is TRBV7-2, the J gene TRBJ2-2; D is uncertain. Germline V lookup: CDR1 SGHTA, CDR2 FQGNSA. V shed 5 bases and J shed 7 bases, with 8 bases lying between them. CDR3 length: 12 amino acids. The CDR3 DNA reads TGTGCCAGCAGCCTAACTAACGGGGAGCTGTTTTTT. Protein sequence: CASSLTNGELFF.

The chain has TRBV18 and TRBJ1-3; no clear D. The CDR3 length is 15 residues. Germline V gives CDR1 KGHSH, CDR2 LQKENI. V lost 4 bases to trimming and J lost 4 bases, with 14 bases between them. In DNA, the CDR3 is TGTGCCAGCTCACTTCACCGCGGGTGGGGAAACACCATATATTTT. Protein: CASSLHRGWGNTIYF.

The chain has TRBV6-1 and TRBJ1-1; D remains unclear. This CDR3 spans 14 amino acids. The V gene lost 6 bases and the J gene lost 0 bases, with 11 bases spanning the gap. Germline loops: CDR1 MNHNS, CDR2 SASEGT. The chain's CDR3 is CASSLRVMNTEAFF. Here the CDR3 DNA reads TGTGCCAGCAGCCTGAGGGTAATGAACACTGAAGCTTTCTTT.

In DNA, the CDR3 is TGTGCCAGCAGCCCACAGGGGGGGGTGGCCAGCTCCTACGAGCAGTACTTC. Encoded protein: CASSPQGGVASSYEQYF. The genes are TRBV11-2 and TRBJ2-7; maybe TRBD1 (8 bases). V was cut by 5 bases and J by 0 bases, with 20 bases left in between. Germline V gives CDR1 SGHAT, CDR2 FQNNGV. The CDR3 has 17 residues.

With regard to this clone: One end of the junction does not line up with germline, which may come from a read error. This chain uses TRBV7-7 with TRBJ2-3; tentatively, D is TRBD2 (5 bases). There are 16 residues in the CDR3. Germline V gene lookup returns CDR1 SSHAT and CDR2 FNYEAQ (reference sequence). The CDR3: CASSSEGGLPPDTQYF. The CDR3 nucleotides read TGTGCTAGCAGCTCTGAGGGCGGACTCCCTCCAGATACGCAGTATTTT.

The chain employs TRBV5-1 and TRBJ2-7; D is undetermined. Trimming shortened V by 0 bases and J by 1 base, and 8 bases separated the two germline ends. The CDR3 has 14 residues. Germline V lookup: CDR1 SGHRS, CDR2 YFSETQ. The CDR3 DNA reads TGCGCCAGCAGCTTGGAGGACGGGTCCTACGAGCAGTACTTC. Its translation: CASSLEDGSYEQYF. Combining the CDR3 with reference TRBV5-1 and TRBJ2-7 gives the whole variable domain KAGVTQTPRYLIKTRGQQVTLSCSPISGHRSVSWYQQTPGQGLQFLFEYFSETQRNKGNFPGRFSGRQFSNSRSEMNVSTLELGDSALYLCASSLEDGSYEQYFGPGTRLTVT.

The chain combines TRBV18 with TRBJ2-7, with D perhaps matching TRBD1 (5 bases). The CDR3 sequence is 13 residues long. Trimming shortened V by 4 bases and J by 3 bases, and 10 bases separated the two germline ends. Germline V gene sequence: CDR1 KGHSH, CDR2 LQKENI. CDR3 coding DNA: TGTGCCAGCTCACAGGTCGACAGCTACGAGCAGTACTTC. Its translation: CASSQVDSYEQYF.

This clone has a single count. The chain carries TRBV18 and TRBJ1-5, with 7 bases that match TRBD1. V trimming: 6 bases; J trimming: 4 bases; junction bases outside the gene matches: 6. Germline CDR1 reads KGHSH; CDR2 reads LQKENI. This CDR3 region has 14 residues. The CDR3 spells CASSEAGGNQPQHF. The CDR3 nucleotides are TGTGCCAGCTCGGAAGCAGGGGGTAATCAGCCCCAGCATTTT.

CDR3 bases: TGTGCCAGCAGCTTATATGCCGGGACATATAGTGGAGATGGCTACACCTTC. It codes for CASSLYAGTYSGDGYTF. This chain links TRBV7-2 with TRBJ1-2, with D maybe TRBD1 (6 bases). V was clipped by 2 bases and J by 6 bases, with 22 bases between them. The CDR3 sequence is 17 residues long. From germline, CDR1 is SGHTA and CDR2 FQGNSA.

The V and J genes are TRBV4-1 and TRBJ1-3; a weak D match, TRBD1 (6 bases). CDR3 length equals 15 residues. Germline assignment: CDR1 MGHRA and CDR2 YSYEKL. V dropped 4 bases and J dropped 0 bases, with 10 bases sitting between them. The CDR3 here is CASSREGGSGNTIYF. The DNA of the CDR3 is TGCGCCAGCAGCCGCGAGGGGGGCTCTGGAAACACCATATATTTT.

This clone was seen only once. Different DNA sequences within this sample yield the same CDR3. The chain carries TRBV2 and TRBJ2-7; D might be TRBD2 (5 bases). Germline V gene lookup returns CDR1 SNHLY and CDR2 FYNNEI. This CDR3 comprises 11 residues. V lost 6 bases and J lost 4, with 7 bases in between. CDR3 sequence: CASSGDYEQYF. The CDR3 bases are TGTGCCAGCAGCGGGGATTACGAGCAGTACTTC.

The chain joins TRBV4-3 to TRBJ2-7; D remains unclear. This CDR3 has 13 amino acids. Per germline, CDR1 LGHNA and CDR2 YSLEER. V lost 4 bases and J lost 7, with 14 bases in between. The CDR3 region has the DNA TGCGCCAGCAGCCCCGATAGGTGGCTGGAGCAGTACTTC. This gives the protein CASSPDRWLEQYF.

This clone has only a few counts. The rearrangement links TRBV6-5 to TRBJ2-7; the D gene is possibly TRBD2 (5 bases). The CDR3 sequence is 15 residues long. Looked up from germline, CDR1 is MNHEY and CDR2 is SVGAGI. V shed 5 bases and J shed 5 bases, with 19 bases lying between them. The CDR3 DNA reads as TGTGCCAGCAGTCACGACCGGGGTCCAGTCGACGAGCAGTACTTC. Translating gives CASSHDRGPVDEQYF.

The rearrangement joins TRBV9 to TRBJ2-2, with a tentative D call TRBD1 (5 bases). Germline CDR1 SGDLS, CDR2 YYNGEE. The CDR3 sequence is 16 residues long. Trimming removed 1 base from V and 0 bases from J, with 10 bases in between. CDR3 loop: CASSVSAGTNTGELFF. The CDR3 DNA is TGTGCCAGCAGCGTAAGCGCAGGGACGAACACCGGGGAGCTGTTTTTT.

For this clone: In the same sample, other DNA sequences code for this CDR3. The V and J genes are TRBV4-2 and TRBJ1-1; D is possibly TRBD1 (5 bases). V shed 0 bases and J shed 4 bases, with 9 bases lying between them. Germline V gene data show CDR1 as LGHNA and CDR2 as YNFKEQ. The CDR3 runs to 14 residues. CDR3 loop: CASSQESGATEAFF. The CDR3 coding sequence is TGTGCCAGCAGCCAAGAGTCTGGGGCCACTGAAGCTTTCTTT.

The sample holds one count of this clone. The chain links TRBV9 to TRBJ1-3, with unresolved D. This CDR3 has 16 residues. Trimming pared 0 bases from V and 3 bases from J, leaving 13 bases between. Germline V lookup: CDR1 SGDLS, CDR2 YYNGEE. CDR3 nucleotide sequence: TGTGCCAGCAGCGTAGAAGAGGCATTATTTGGAAACACCATATATTTT. Its protein product is CASSVEEALFGNTIYF.

The chain is built from TRBV27 and TRBJ2-7; possibly TRBD1 or TRBD2 for D (5 bases each). CDR1 is MNHEY, CDR2 SMNVEV, per germline (reference sequence). The CDR3 covers 15 residues. V dropped 0 bases and J dropped 2 bases, with 11 bases sitting between them. The CDR3 bases are TGTGCCAGCAGTTTATCGGAAAAGGGACCCTACGAGCAGTACTTC. This gives the protein CASSLSEKGPYEQYF.